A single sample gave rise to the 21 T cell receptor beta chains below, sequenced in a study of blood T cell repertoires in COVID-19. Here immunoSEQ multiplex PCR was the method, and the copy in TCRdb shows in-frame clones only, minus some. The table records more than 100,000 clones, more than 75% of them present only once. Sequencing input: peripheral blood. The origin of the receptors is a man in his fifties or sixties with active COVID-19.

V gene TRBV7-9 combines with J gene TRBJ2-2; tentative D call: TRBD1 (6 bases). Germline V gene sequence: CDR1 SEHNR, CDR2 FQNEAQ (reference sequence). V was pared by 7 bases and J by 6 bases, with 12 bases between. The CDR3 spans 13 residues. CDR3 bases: TGTGCCAGCACCCGGAACAGGGCCGGGGAGCTGTTTTTT. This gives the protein CASTRNRAGELFF.

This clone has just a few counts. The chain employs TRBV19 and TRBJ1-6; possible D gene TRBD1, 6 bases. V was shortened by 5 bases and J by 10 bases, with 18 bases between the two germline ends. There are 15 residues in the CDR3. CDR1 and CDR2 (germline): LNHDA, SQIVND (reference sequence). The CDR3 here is CASSPGDEDWSPLHF. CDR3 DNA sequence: TGTGCCAGTAGTCCAGGGGACGAAGACTGGTCACCCCTCCACTTT.

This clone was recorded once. DNA of the CDR3: TGTGCCAGCTCCCCCACGGGGAGGGAAGGGGACGAGCAGTACTTC. Encoded protein: CASSPTGREGDEQYF. This chain connects TRBV18 to TRBJ2-7; 7 bases align to TRBD2. With 6 bases clipped from V and 5 bases from J, the junction kept 13 bases outside the gene matches. CDR1 and CDR2 (germline): KGHSH, LQKENI. This CDR3 is built from 15 residues.

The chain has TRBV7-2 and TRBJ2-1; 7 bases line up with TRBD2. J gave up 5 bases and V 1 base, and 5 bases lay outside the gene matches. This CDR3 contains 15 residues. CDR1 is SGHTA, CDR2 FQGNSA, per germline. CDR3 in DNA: TGTGCCAGCAGCTTAGAGGGCGGGAGAAACAATGAGCAGTTCTTC. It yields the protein CASSLEGGRNNEQFF.

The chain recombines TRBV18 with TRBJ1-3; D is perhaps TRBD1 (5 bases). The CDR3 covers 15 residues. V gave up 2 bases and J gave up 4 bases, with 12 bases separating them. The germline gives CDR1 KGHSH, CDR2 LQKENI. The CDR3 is CASSPRGGVGNTIYF. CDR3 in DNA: TGTGCCAGCTCACCAAGGGGCGGGGTCGGAAACACCATATATTTT.

DNA of the CDR3: TGTGCCAGTAGAGTAAATGGAGGGTTAGGCACTGAGCCTTTCTTT. It translates to CASRVNGGLGTEPFF. The chain couples TRBV19 to TRBJ1-1; D call uncertain. The CDR3 spans 15 residues. V shed 6 bases and J shed 12 bases, with 26 bases lying between them. The V gene's germline CDR1 is LNHDA and CDR2 SQIVND (reference sequence).

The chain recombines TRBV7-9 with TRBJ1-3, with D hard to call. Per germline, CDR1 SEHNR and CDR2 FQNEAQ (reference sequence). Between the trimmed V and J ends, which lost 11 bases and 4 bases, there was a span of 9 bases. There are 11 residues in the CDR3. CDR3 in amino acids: CALRSGNTIYF. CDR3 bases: TGTGCCCTGAGGAGCGGAAACACCATATATTTT.

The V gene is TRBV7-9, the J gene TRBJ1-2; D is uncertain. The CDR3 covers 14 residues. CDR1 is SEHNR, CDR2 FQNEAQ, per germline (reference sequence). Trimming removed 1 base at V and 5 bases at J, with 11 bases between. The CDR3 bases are TGTGCCAGCAGCTTAGGCGGGCAGCATTATGGCTACACCTTC. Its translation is CASSLGGQHYGYTF.

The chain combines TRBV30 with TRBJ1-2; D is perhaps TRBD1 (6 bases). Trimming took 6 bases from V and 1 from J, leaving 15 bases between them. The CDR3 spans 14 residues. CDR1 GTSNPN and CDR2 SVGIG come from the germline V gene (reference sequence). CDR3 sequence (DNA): TGTGCCTGTTCAACAGGGCGGATTAACTATGGCTACACCTTC. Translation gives CACSTGRINYGYTF.

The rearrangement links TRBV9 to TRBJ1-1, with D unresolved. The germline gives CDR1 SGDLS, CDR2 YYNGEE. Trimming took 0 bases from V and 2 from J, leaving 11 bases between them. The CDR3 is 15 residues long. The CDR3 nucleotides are TGTGCCAGCAGCGTAGGTCACAGTTCCAACACTGAAGCTTTCTTT. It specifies CASSVGHSSNTEAFF.

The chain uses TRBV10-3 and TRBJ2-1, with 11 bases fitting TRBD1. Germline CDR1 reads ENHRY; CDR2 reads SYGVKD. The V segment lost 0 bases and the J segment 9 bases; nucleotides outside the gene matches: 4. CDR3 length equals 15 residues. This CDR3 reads CAISESGTGGLEQFF. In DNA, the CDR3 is TGTGCCATCAGTGAGTCTGGGACAGGGGGGCTTGAGCAGTTCTTC.

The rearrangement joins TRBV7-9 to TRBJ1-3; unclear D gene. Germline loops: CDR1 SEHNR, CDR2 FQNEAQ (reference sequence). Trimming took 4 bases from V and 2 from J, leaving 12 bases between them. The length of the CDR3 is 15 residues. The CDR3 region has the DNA TGTGCCAGCAGCTCACCTTCCGGGACTGGAAACACCATATATTTT. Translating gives CASSSPSGTGNTIYF. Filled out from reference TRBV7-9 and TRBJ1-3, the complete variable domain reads DTGVSQNPRHKITKRGQNVTFRCDPISEHNRLYWYRQTLGQGPEFLTYFQNEAQLEKSRLLSDRFSAERPKGSFSTLEIQRTEQGDSAMYLCASSSPSGTGNTIYFGEGSWLTVV.

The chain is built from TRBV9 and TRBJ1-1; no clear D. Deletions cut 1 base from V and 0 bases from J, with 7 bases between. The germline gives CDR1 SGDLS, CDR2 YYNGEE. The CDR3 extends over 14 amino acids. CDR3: CASSVSQMNTEAFF. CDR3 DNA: TGTGCCAGCAGCGTATCACAGATGAACACTGAAGCTTTCTTT. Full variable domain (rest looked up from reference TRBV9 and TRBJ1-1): DSGVTQTPKHLITATGQRVTLRCSPRSGDLSVYWYQQSLDQGLQFLIQYYNGEERAKGNILERFSAQQFPDLHSELNLSSLELGDSALYFCASSVSQMNTEAFFGQGTRLTVV.

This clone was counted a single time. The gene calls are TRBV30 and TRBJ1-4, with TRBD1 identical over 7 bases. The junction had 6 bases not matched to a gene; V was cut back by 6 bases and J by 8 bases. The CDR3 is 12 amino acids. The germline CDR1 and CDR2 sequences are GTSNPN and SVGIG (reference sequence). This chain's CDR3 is CACGRGTEKLFF. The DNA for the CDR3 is TGTGCCTGTGGCAGGGGGACCGAAAAACTGTTTTTT.

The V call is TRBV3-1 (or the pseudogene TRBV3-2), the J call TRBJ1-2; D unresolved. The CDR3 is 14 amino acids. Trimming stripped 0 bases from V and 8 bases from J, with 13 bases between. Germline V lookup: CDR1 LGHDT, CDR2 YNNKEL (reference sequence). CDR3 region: CASSQDGHVWGYTF. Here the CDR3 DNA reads TGTGCCAGCAGCCAAGATGGCCATGTCTGGGGCTACACCTTC.

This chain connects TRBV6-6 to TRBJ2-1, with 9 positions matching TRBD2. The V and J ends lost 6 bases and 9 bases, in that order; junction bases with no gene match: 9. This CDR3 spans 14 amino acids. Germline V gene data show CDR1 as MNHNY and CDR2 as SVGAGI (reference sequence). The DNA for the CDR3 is TGTGCCAGCAGCCTCGGGAGGCGGGGGGGTGAGCAGTTCTTC. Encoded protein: CASSLGRRGGEQFF.

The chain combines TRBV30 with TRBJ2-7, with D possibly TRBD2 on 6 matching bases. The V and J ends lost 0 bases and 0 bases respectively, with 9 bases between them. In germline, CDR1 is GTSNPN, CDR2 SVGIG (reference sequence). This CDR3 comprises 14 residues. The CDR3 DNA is TGTGCCTGGAGTGTAGGAGGGAGCTCCTACGAGCAGTACTTC. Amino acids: CAWSVGGSSYEQYF.

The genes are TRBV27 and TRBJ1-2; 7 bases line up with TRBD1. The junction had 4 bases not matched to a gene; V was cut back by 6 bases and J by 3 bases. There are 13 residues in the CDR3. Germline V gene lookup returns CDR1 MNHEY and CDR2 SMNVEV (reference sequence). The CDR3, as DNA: TGTGCCAGCAGGGTAGACAGGGACTATGGCTACACCTTC. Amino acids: CASRVDRDYGYTF.

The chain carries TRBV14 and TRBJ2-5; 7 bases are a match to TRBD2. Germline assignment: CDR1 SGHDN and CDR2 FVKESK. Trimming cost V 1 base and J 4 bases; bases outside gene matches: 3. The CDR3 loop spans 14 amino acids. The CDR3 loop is CASSQAGGGETQYF. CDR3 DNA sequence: TGTGCCAGCAGCCAAGCTGGGGGGGGAGAGACCCAGTACTTC.

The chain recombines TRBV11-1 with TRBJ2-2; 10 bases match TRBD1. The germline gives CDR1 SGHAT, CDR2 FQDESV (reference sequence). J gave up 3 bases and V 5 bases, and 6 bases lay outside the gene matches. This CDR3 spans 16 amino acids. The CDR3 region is CASSPDRGLDTGELFF. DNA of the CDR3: TGTGCCAGCAGCCCCGACAGGGGGCTAGACACCGGGGAGCTGTTTTTT.

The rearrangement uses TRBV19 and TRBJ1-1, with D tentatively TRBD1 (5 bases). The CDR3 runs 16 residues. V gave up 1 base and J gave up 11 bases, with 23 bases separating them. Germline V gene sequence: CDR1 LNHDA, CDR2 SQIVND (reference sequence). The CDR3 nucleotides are TGTGCCAGTAGTATAGGAACCCAGGTGAGGGGAGGTCAGGCTTTCTTT. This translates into CASSIGTQVRGGQAFF.